The TCR beta chain described here comes from a study of T cell responses to AZD1222 COVID-19 vaccine. Study observations and caveats: Increases in Spike-specific TCR breadth and depth were seen after two AZD1222 doses. In a largely white British group with more females than males, clonal diversity was possibly underestimated.

V dropped 6 bases and J dropped 3 bases, with 11 bases sitting between them. In germline, CDR1 is LNHDA, CDR2 SQIVND (reference sequence). There are 13 residues in the CDR3. Libraries were prepared by immunoSEQ multiplex PCR; TCRdb keeps only in-frame clonotypes and omits some of them. Among about 150,000 clones listed, 90% were seen once. Turning to this clone: Its antigen is not identified.

The sequenced sample was peripheral blood, obtained on day 0 of AZD1222 vaccination. The chain joins TRBV19 to TRBJ1-1, with D perhaps matching TRBD1 (6 bases). The receptor's source is an adult in good health. CDR3 sequence (DNA): TGTGCCAGTAGGGACAGCCCTTACACTGAAGCTTTCTTT. Amino acid sequence: CASRDSPYTEAFF.